The following is a T cell receptor beta chain sequence with its context. Antigen specificity is unknown. TCRdb's table, derived via immunoSEQ multiplex PCR, lists solely in-frame clones and lacks some. Among roughly 90,000 clones, roughly nine tenths were seen once, and the ten largest hold less than 3%. The source of the sample is a study of T cell responses to AZD1222 COVID-19 vaccine. Findings and caveats of the study: Scientists sampled the repertoires only once the peak T cell response had passed.

The CDR3 consists of 15 residues. With 3 bases removed from V and 1 base from J, the gap between germline ends came to 10 bases. Germline V gene sequence: CDR1 SNHLY, CDR2 FYNNEI. The sequence was obtained from an adult who received the AZD1222 COVID-19 vaccine. The chain combines TRBV2 with TRBJ1-5; D remains ambiguous. Source: peripheral blood, taken 28 days after the second AZD1222 dose. In DNA, the CDR3 is TGTGCCAGCAGTGACGACCGACTAAGCAATCAGCCCCAGCATTTT. Protein sequence: CASSDDRLSNQPQHF.